This T cell receptor beta chain was identified during a study of breast tumors, draining lymph nodes, adjacent tissues. Axillary draining lymph nodes of breast cancer patients supplied the node samples. Using its own MiXCR run on the multiplex PCR reads, TCRdb lists one record per CDR3 protein. The data show approximately 130,000 distinct CDR3 sequences, 21% seen once. The length of the CDR3 is 12 residues. The V end lost 3 bases, the J end lost 4 bases, and 6 bases lay between the germline ends. Per the germline V gene, CDR1 is SGHRS and CDR2 is YFSETQ. This clonotype was observed at least ten times. Its antigen is not known. Regarding the study as a whole: Data only fit, rather than demonstrated, lymph node origin of most tumor T cells. Tumor repertoires ranked between lymph nodes and nontumor tissue in diversity, with V and J gene preferences.

This clonotype was sampled from a female donor with breast cancer. Some clones in this sample may be carry-over from other donors' samples. The rearrangement joins TRBV5-1 to TRBJ2-3; D is unclear. Sequenced input: axillary lymph node tissue. The CDR3 nucleotides are TGCGCCAGCAGCTCCCAGTCAGATACGCAGTATTTT. The encoded protein is CASSSQSDTQYF.